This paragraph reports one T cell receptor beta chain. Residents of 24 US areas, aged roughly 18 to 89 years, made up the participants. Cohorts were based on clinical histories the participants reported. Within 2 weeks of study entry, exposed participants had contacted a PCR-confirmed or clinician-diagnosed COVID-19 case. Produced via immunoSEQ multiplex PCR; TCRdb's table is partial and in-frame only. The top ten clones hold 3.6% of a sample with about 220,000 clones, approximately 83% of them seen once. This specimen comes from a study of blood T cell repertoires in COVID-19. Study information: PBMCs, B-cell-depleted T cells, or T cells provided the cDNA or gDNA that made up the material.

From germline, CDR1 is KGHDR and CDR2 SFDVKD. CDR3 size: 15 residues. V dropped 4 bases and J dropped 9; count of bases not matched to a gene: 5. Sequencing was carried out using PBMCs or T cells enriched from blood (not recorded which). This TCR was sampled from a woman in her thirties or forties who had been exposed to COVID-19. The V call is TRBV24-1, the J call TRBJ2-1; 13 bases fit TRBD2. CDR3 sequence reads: CATSESGLAGAEQFF. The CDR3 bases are TGTGCCACCAGTGAAAGTGGACTAGCGGGGGCTGAGCAGTTCTTC.